The rows below give T cell receptor beta chains drawn from one sample of a study of Ad26.COV2.S vaccination and SARS-CoV-2 variants. Sequenced by immunoSEQ multiplex PCR; TCRdb stores in-frame clones only, minus some. The sample lists under 150,000 clones; approximately 90% were seen once. This specimen consisted of peripheral blood, obtained after recovery from COVID-19. The receptor source for this set is a human donor who had recovered from COVID-19. CDR3s include the opening cysteine and the closing phenylalanine or tryptophan. The D gene is left open where the match is weak. Some rows have no size entry. The others give once, few or many, or a class for an expanded clone.

-	TRBV10-3	-	TRBJ1-2	15	TGTGCCATCAGTGAAGTTGAAGGGGGGAAAGGAGGCTACACCTTC	CAISEVEGGKGGYTF
TRBD1	TRBV6-5	-	TRBJ1-6	16	TGTGCCAGCAGTTACGGGGGGGGACAGGCTTATTGGCCCCTCCACTTT	CASSYGGGQAYWPLHF
TRBD1	TRBV19	-	TRBJ1-1	15	TGTGCCAGTAGTATTATTCGGACAGGGTCAACTGAAGCTTTCTTT	CASSIIRTGSTEAFF
TRBD1	TRBV6-5	-	TRBJ2-1	13	TGTGCCAGCAGGCAGGGGGCGAAGTCTATGCAGTTCTTC	CASRQGAKSMQFF
TRBD1	TRBV27	-	TRBJ1-2	15	TGTGCCAGCAGTTTATCCGTCACAGGGGGCGTAGGTTACACCTTC	CASSLSVTGGVGYTF
TRBD2	TRBV3-1/TRBV3-2	-	TRBJ2-1	16	TGTGCCAGCACGACGACTAGCTTAACGGGCCACGGTGAGCAGTTCTTC	CASTTTSLTGHGEQFF
TRBD2	TRBV27	-	TRBJ2-2	20	TGTGCCAGCAGTTTAGCCTGGGGACTAGCGGGGCCGGCCAACACCGGGGAGCTGTTTTTT	CASSLAWGLAGPANTGELFF
-	TRBV4-1	few	TRBJ1-6	15	TGCGCCAGCAGCCCTGTGGGACCGGGGGATTCACCCCTCCACTTT	CASSPVGPGDSPLHF
-	TRBV6-6	-	TRBJ1-1	14	TGTGCCAGCAGTTACGGGACACTGAACACTGAAGCTTTCTTT	CASSYGTLNTEAFF
TRBD2	TRBV27	-	TRBJ2-1	17	TGTGCCAGCAGTTTTCGCTCTAGCGGGGGCCACTACAATGAGCAGTTCTTC	CASSFRSSGGHYNEQFF
TRBD1	TRBV29-1	-	TRBJ1-2	14	TGCAGCGCAACTCCGGGACAGGGGAGGGATGGCTACACCTTC	CSATPGQGRDGYTF
TRBD2	TRBV7-9	-	TRBJ2-1	13	TGTGCCAGTGGCGGGGGGAGCCACAATGAGCAGTTCTTC	CASGGGSHNEQFF
-	TRBV11-2	-	TRBJ2-7	16	TGTGCCAGCAGCTTAGGACTAGGCCTGAGCTCCTACGAGCAGTACTTC	CASSLGLGLSSYEQYF
TRBD1	TRBV20-1	-	TRBJ1-6	16	TGCAGTGCTAGTGCGGGGGACAGACCCACGAATTCACCCCTCCACTTT	CSASAGDRPTNSPLHF
-	TRBV27	-	TRBJ1-5	13	TGTGCCAGCAGCCCTCATAGCAATCAGCCCCAGCATTTT	CASSPHSNQPQHF
-	TRBV6-5	-	TRBJ2-3	11	TGTGCCAGCAGGCAGGGCTGGGCGCAGTATTTT	CASRQGWAQYF
TRBD2	TRBV18	-	TRBJ2-3	17	TGTGCCAGCTCACCACCGGGACTAGCGGGGGCCACAGATACGCAGTATTTT	CASSPPGLAGATDTQYF
-	TRBV11-2	-	TRBJ2-1	17	TGTGCCAGCAGCTTAGAAAAAGCGGCCGCGCGGCACAATGAGCAGTTCTTC	CASSLEKAAARHNEQFF
TRBD1	TRBV10-3	-	TRBJ1-1	15	TGTGCCATCAGCGCCGGCGGACAGGGGAACACTGAAGCTTTCTTT	CAISAGGQGNTEAFF
-	TRBV4-3	-	TRBJ2-5	15	TGCGCCAGCAGCCAAGACTTGGCAGAACAAGAGACCCAGTACTTC	CASSQDLAEQETQYF
-	TRBV28	-	TRBJ2-2	16	TGTGCCAGCAGCCGTCTTGGGGTTTACGGTACCGGGGAGCTGTTTTTT	CASSRLGVYGTGELFF
-	TRBV7-6	-	TRBJ2-7	13	TGTGCCAGCAGCTTAGCGTCATTCAACGAGCAGTACTTC	CASSLASFNEQYF